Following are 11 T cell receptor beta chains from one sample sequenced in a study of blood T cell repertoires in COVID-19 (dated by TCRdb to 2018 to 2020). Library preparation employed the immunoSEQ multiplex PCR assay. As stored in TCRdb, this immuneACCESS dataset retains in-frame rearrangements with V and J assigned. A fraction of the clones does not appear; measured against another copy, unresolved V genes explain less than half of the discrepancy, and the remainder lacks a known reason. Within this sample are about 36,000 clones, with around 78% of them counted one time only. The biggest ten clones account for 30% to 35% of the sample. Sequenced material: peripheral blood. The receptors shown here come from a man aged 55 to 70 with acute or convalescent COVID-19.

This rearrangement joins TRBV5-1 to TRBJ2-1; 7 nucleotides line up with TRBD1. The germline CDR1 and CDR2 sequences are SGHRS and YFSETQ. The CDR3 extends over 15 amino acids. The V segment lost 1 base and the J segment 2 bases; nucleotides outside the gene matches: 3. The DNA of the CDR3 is TGCGCCAGCAGCTTGACCCAGGGGGCCTACAATGAGCAGTTCTTC. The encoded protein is CASSLTQGAYNEQFF.

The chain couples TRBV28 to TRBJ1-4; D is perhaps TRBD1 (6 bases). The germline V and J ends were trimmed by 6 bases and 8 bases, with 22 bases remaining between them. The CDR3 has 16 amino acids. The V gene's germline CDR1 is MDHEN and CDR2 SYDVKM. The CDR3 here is CASRLLVGGFGEKLFF. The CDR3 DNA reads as TGTGCCAGCAGACTACTAGTAGGGGGTTTTGGGGAAAAACTGTTTTTT.

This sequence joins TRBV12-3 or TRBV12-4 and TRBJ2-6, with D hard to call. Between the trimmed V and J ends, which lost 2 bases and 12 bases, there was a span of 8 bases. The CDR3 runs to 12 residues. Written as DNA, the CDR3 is TGTGCCAGCAGTTTATTTTCTTCCGTCCTGACTTTC. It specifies CASSLFSSVLTF.

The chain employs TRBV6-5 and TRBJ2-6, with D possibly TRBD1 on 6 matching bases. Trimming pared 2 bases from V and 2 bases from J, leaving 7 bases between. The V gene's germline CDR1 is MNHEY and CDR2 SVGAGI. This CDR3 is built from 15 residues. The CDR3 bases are TGTGCCAGCAGTTACGAGGGGGCTGGGGCCAACGTCCTGACTTTC. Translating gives CASSYEGAGANVLTF.

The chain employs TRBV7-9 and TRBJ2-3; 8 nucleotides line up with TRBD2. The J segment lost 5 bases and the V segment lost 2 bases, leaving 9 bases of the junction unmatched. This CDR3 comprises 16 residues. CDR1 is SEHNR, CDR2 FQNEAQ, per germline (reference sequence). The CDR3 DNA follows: TGTGCCAGCAGCTTAACGGCGGGAGGAGGTATAGATACGCAGTATTTT. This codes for CASSLTAGGGIDTQYF.

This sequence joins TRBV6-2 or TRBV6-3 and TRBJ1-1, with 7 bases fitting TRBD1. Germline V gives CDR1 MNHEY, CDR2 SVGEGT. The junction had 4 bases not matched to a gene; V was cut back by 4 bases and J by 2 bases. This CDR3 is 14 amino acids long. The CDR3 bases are TGTGCCAGCAGTTCATACAGGGGTAACACTGAAGCTTTCTTT. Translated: CASSSYRGNTEAFF.

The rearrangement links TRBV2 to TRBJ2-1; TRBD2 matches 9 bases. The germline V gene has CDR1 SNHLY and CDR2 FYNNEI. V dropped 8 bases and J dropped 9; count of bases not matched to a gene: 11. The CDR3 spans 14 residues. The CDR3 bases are TGTGCCAGCGCGGCTAGCGGGAAACCGGGTGAGCAGTTCTTC. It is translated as CASAASGKPGEQFF.

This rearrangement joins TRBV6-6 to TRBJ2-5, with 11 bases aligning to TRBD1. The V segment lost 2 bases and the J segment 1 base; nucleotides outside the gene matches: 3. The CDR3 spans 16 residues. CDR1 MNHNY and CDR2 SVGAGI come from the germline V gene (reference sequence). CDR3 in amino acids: CASSYGDRGFQETQYF. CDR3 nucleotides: TGTGCCAGCAGTTACGGGGACAGGGGGTTCCAAGAGACCCAGTACTTC.

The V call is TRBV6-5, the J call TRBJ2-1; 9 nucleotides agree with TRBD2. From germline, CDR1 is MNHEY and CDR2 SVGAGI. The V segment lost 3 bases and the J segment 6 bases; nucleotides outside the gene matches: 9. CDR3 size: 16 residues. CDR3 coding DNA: TGTGCCAGCAGTTATGAGGAGACTAGCGGAGCCAATGAGCAGTTCTTC. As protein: CASSYEETSGANEQFF.

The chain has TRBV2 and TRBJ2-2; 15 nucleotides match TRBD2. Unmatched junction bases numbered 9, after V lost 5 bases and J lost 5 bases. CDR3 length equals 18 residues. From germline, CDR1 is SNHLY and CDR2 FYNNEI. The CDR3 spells CASSPMGLAGGLTGELFF. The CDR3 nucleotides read TGTGCCAGCAGTCCAATGGGACTAGCGGGAGGTTTAACCGGGGAGCTGTTTTTT.

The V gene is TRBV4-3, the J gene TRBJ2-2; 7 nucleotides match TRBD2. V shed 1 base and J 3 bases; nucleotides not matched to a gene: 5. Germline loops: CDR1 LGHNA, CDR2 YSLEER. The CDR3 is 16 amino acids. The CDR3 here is CASSQVLAEYTGELFF. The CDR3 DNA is TGCGCCAGCAGCCAAGTTCTAGCGGAGTACACCGGGGAGCTGTTTTTT.